Listed here is a single T cell receptor (beta chain). These data come from a study of blood T cell repertoires in COVID-19. Turning to the study itself: The United States, Italy and Spain were the sources of the acute and convalescent COVID-19 samples. PBMCs, B-cell-depleted T cells, or T cells were the source of the cDNA or gDNA that made up the material.

The CDR3 runs 17 residues. The V and J ends lost 1 base and 0 bases respectively, with 16 bases between them. Per the germline V gene, CDR1 is LGHNA and CDR2 is YSLEER. Under the authors' procedure: Amplification of reference gene primers provided the estimated nucleated cell counts. Some clones are missing from TCRdb's copy, which holds only in-frame ones; the method was immunoSEQ multiplex PCR. From that table come the V and J calls and clone size; the DNA was used to work out D and trimming. The table has some 220,000 clones, 87% seen once. This sequence was found in a woman between 18 and 29 years old who had recovered from COVID-19. The sequenced material came from peripheral blood. The J gene is TRBJ2-7, the V gene TRBV4-3; D ambiguous. The CDR3 DNA sequence: TGCGCCAGCAGCCAAGTTCCCAACCTACTGAGCTCCTACGAGCAGTACTTC. Its translation: CASSQVPNLLSSYEQYF.